The following is a T cell receptor beta chain sequence with its context. The entry originates in a study of blood T cell repertoires in COVID-19. On the study more broadly: Donors in the United States, Italy and Spain gave samples during acute or convalescent COVID-19. Nucleic acid was either cDNA or gDNA, and it came from T cells, B-cell-depleted T cells, or PBMCs.

Germline CDR1 and CDR2: MDHEN and SYDVKM. The ends lost 3 bases at V and 1 base at J; junction bases unmatched: 6. The CDR3 loop spans 16 amino acids. As processed by the authors: Amplification with reference gene primers provided the estimates of nucleated cell counts. The method was immunoSEQ multiplex PCR; TCRdb's version includes in-frame clones alone and lacks a portion of them. The V and J calls and clone size are taken from that table; D and trimming were inferred from the DNA. The sample yields roughly 53,000 clones, over 75% seen once. The TCR comes from a human donor in a cohort sampled during active COVID-19. The sequenced material came from peripheral blood. The V gene is TRBV28, the J gene TRBJ2-1; the match to TRBD1 covers 7 bases. DNA for the CDR3: TGTGCCAGCAGTTTGGGGCAGGGGGTTTCCTACAATGAGCAGTTCTTC. It is translated as CASSLGQGVSYNEQFF.